A single sample is the source of the 6 T cell receptor beta chains below, sequenced in a study of shared clonotypes between healthy human individuals. Sequenced by immunoSEQ multiplex PCR; TCRdb stores in-frame clones only, minus some. In the table there are around 620,000 clones, 85% to 95% of which are singletons. Naive CD8 isolation took CD45RO-negative cells positively selected for CCR7 and excluded terminally differentiated effector memory CD45RA+ cells. Material: naive CD8+ T cells sorted from blood. Receptors were obtained from a woman in her 30s in good health.

The CDR3 here is CASSSEMAVGNTIYF. For the CDR3, the DNA is TGTGCCAGCAGCTCGGAGATGGCAGTTGGAAACACCATATATTTT. This chain links TRBV13 with TRBJ1-3; D is unclear. Trimming cost V 4 bases and J 3 bases, with 13 bases left between them. Germline V gene sequence: CDR1 PRHDT, CDR2 FYEKMQ (reference sequence). CDR3 length: 15 residues.

The rearrangement links TRBV2 to TRBJ2-3; TRBD2 matches 10 bases. This CDR3 spans 17 amino acids. V gave up 6 bases and J gave up 3 bases; unmatched junction bases: 12. The germline V gene encodes CDR1 SNHLY and CDR2 FYNNEI. CDR3 residues: CASRAQLAGSGTDTQYF. The CDR3 region has the DNA TGTGCCAGCAGAGCACAACTAGCGGGAAGTGGAACAGATACGCAGTATTTT.

The chain couples TRBV2 to TRBJ2-2; D is undetermined. Trimming removed 2 bases from V and 5 bases from J, with 9 bases in between. Germline loops: CDR1 SNHLY, CDR2 FYNNEI. CDR3 length: 14 amino acids. The CDR3 here is CASSEYETTGELFF. For the CDR3, the DNA is TGTGCCAGCAGTGAATATGAGACTACCGGGGAGCTGTTTTTT.

The chain couples TRBV10-2 to TRBJ2-1; no firm D call. CDR1 and CDR2 (germline): WSHSY, SAAADI. The CDR3 loop spans 12 amino acids. The germline V and J ends were trimmed by 6 bases and 5 bases, with 8 bases remaining between them. The CDR3 sequence: CASSPGNNEQFF. CDR3 DNA sequence: TGCGCCAGCAGCCCAGGAAACAATGAGCAGTTCTTC.

This chain joins TRBV5-6 and TRBJ2-5; 8 bases line up with TRBD1. The J call may not be correct, given that the DNA end is closer to TRBJ2-7. CDR1 is SGHDT, CDR2 YYEEEE, per germline. The CDR3 has 15 residues. As DNA, the CDR3 is TGTGCCAGCAGCTCAGGGGGCATGAGCTCCTACGAGCAGTACTTC. Protein: CASSSGGMSSYEQYF.

V is TRBV28 and J is TRBJ2-2; TRBD2 matches 13 bases. V lost 6 bases, J lost 5 bases, and 15 bases stayed unmatched. This CDR3 has 19 amino acids. From germline, CDR1 is MDHEN and CDR2 SYDVKM. The CDR3 sequence is CASSPSYGLAGDSTGELFF. CDR3 DNA: TGTGCCAGCAGCCCAAGCTACGGACTAGCGGGAGACTCAACCGGGGAGCTGTTTTTT.